This is a list of T cell receptor beta chains from one sample in a study of T cell responses to AZD1222 COVID-19 vaccine. The data were produced by immunoSEQ multiplex PCR, yet TCRdb's version contains in-frame clones alone and is incomplete. The data show about 110,000 clones, roughly 87% seen once. The sample here was peripheral blood, taken on day 0 of AZD1222 vaccination. The receptors derive from an adult in good health. CDR3s include the opening cysteine and the closing phenylalanine or tryptophan. The D gene is left open where the match is weak. A row's size may be missing; if present it is once, few, many or a size class.

clone_size	d_call	v_call	j_call	cdr3_aa	cdr3_nt
once	-	TRBV9	TRBJ2-1	CASSPRREYNEQFF	TGTGCCAGCAGCCCCCGTAGGGAGTACAATGAGCAGTTCTTC
-	-	TRBV27	TRBJ2-7	CASSLGMDYEQYF	TGTGCCAGCAGTTTAGGGATGGACTACGAGCAGTACTTC
-	-	TRBV6-2/TRBV6-3	TRBJ1-1	CASSYGYRGRPKNTEAFF	TGTGCCAGCAGTTACGGGTACCGGGGCAGACCCAAGAACACTGAAGCTTTCTTT
-	-	TRBV19	TRBJ1-3	CASSSQGRGSGNTIYF	TGTGCCAGTAGTTCCCAGGGCCGGGGCTCTGGAAACACCATATATTTT
few	TRBD1	TRBV2	TRBJ1-6	CASSLSTGVGSPLHF	TGTGCCAGCAGTCTTTCTACAGGGGTCGGTTCACCCCTCCACTTT
-	-	TRBV6-1	TRBJ1-2	CASSEARGSSDGYTF	TGTGCCAGCAGTGAAGCCCGGGGCTCCTCCGATGGCTACACCTTC
-	TRBD2	TRBV11-2	TRBJ2-2	CASSLPLGGGSNTGELFF	TGTGCCAGCAGCTTACCCCTTGGCGGGGGGTCTAACACCGGGGAGCTGTTTTTT
-	-	TRBV28	TRBJ1-5	CASSLDRPSESNF	TGTGCCAGCAGTTTGGATAGACCCTCAGAAAGTAATTTT
once	-	TRBV19	TRBJ1-3	CASSTSGEIGNTIYF	TGTGCCAGTAGTACCTCAGGGGAAATTGGAAACACCATATATTTT
-	-	TRBV2	TRBJ2-1	CASNPGKGPYNEQFF	TGTGCCAGCAACCCCGGGAAAGGACCCTACAATGAGCAGTTCTTC
-	TRBD1	TRBV6-2/TRBV6-3	TRBJ2-3	CASSYQGAPDTQYF	TGTGCCAGCAGTTACCAGGGGGCACCAGATACGCAGTATTTT
-	-	TRBV10-3	TRBJ1-1	CAISDGEAASEAFF	TGTGCCATCAGTGACGGGGAGGCAGCCTCTGAAGCTTTCTTT
-	TRBD1	TRBV11-3	TRBJ2-1	CASSPDRGNEQFF	TGTGCCAGCAGCCCCGACAGGGGGAATGAGCAGTTCTTC
-	-	TRBV30	TRBJ2-1	CAWSGSGYNEQFF	TGTGCCTGGAGTGGTTCAGGTTACAATGAGCAGTTCTTC
-	-	TRBV20-1	TRBJ2-7	CSARSGYEQYF	TGCAGTGCCCGGTCTGGCTACGAGCAGTACTTC
once	-	TRBV5-4	TRBJ1-1	CASSLGKANTEAFF	TGTGCCAGCAGCTTGGGAAAGGCGAACACTGAAGCTTTCTTT
-	-	TRBV5-1	TRBJ1-1	CASSPGTVEAFF	TGCGCCAGCAGCCCGGGGACCGTTGAAGCTTTCTTT
few	TRBD2	TRBV29-1	TRBJ2-7	CSVAGGRWDVRSYEQYF	TGCAGCGTTGCGGGCGGGAGGTGGGATGTGAGGTCCTACGAGCAGTACTTC
-	-	TRBV18	TRBJ2-7	CASSPRGTHEQYF	TGTGCCAGCTCACCACGGGGAACCCACGAGCAGTACTTC
-	-	TRBV9	TRBJ1-6	CASSARPGVGNSPLHF	TGTGCCAGCAGCGCCCGGCCCGGAGTAGGAAATTCACCCCTCCACTTT
-	-	TRBV6-6	TRBJ1-2	CASSPSLTNYGYTF	TGTGCTAGCAGTCCCAGCCTAACTAACTATGGCTACACCTTC
-	-	TRBV9	TRBJ2-1	CASSVGASESTEQFF	TGTGCCAGCAGCGTAGGGGCTAGCGAGTCCACTGAGCAGTTCTTC
-	-	TRBV28	TRBJ1-6	CASSFGRGVPRGSNSPLHF	TGTGCCAGCAGTTTTGGCAGGGGAGTTCCTCGGGGCTCTAATTCACCCCTCCACTTT
-	TRBD2	TRBV27	TRBJ2-1	CASTGGVNEQFF	TGTGCCAGCACGGGAGGAGTCAATGAGCAGTTCTTC
-	-	TRBV19	TRBJ1-5	CASSANRERGQPQHF	TGTGCCAGTAGTGCGAATCGAGAGCGCGGCCAGCCCCAGCATTTT
-	-	TRBV5-5	TRBJ1-1	CASSPRTDEAFF	TGTGCCAGCAGCCCCAGGACAGATGAAGCTTTCTTT
-	TRBD2	TRBV5-5	TRBJ2-7	CASSGASGGTSYEQYF	TGTGCCAGCAGCGGAGCTAGCGGGGGGACTTCCTACGAGCAGTACTTC
-	-	TRBV5-1	TRBJ2-5	CASSRTDTQRTQYF	TGCGCCAGCAGCAGGACCGACACCCAGAGGACCCAGTACTTC
-	TRBD1	TRBV3-1/TRBV3-2	TRBJ2-7	CASSLGVGQGLIVYF	TGTGCCAGCAGCCTAGGTGTGGGACAGGGGTTAATTGTGTACTTC
few	-	TRBV11-3	TRBJ1-1	CASSLRGADEAFF	TGTGCCAGCAGCTTAAGGGGGGCGGATGAAGCTTTCTTT
-	-	TRBV19	TRBJ1-5	CASRIVGGNQPQHF	TGTGCCAGTAGAATTGTCGGAGGGAATCAGCCCCAGCATTTT
-	TRBD1	TRBV24-1	TRBJ1-5	CATSNPGQGFEPQHF	TGTGCCACCAGTAATCCGGGACAGGGCTTCGAGCCCCAGCATTTT
-	TRBD2	TRBV28	TRBJ2-1	CASSSLAGDNEQFF	TGTGCCAGCAGTTCACTAGCGGGGGACAATGAGCAGTTCTTC
-	TRBD1	TRBV10-3	TRBJ1-2	CAISESLGQGNYGYTF	TGTGCCATCAGTGAATCCTTGGGACAGGGAAACTATGGCTACACCTTC
-	-	TRBV14	TRBJ2-2	CASSPPTGQHLTGELFF	TGTGCCAGCAGCCCCCCCACGGGTCAGCACCTTACCGGGGAGCTGTTTTTT
few	-	TRBV7-8	TRBJ1-2	CASSLEEAGTNYGYTF	TGTGCCAGCAGCTTAGAGGAAGCAGGGACTAACTATGGCTACACCTTC
-	-	TRBV4-2	TRBJ2-1	CASSQPRWETGYNEQFF	TGTGCCAGCAGCCAACCCCGATGGGAGACTGGTTACAATGAGCAGTTCTTC